This TCR beta chain appears in the sequencing data of a study of T cells after yellow fever vaccination. General study results and limits: Weaker overall was a secondary response that nonetheless peaked faster, on day 5 versus 15. Post-booster repertoires again held most primary-vaccination clones (around 95% CD4, 75% to 90% CD8).

A word on this clonotype: What it binds is not known.

TCRdb called the 5' RACE reads again in MiXCR, with one record for every CDR3 protein. This sample has 350,000 to 450,000 distinct CDR3 sequences, with over 5% found just once. Germline assignment: CDR1 MDHEN and CDR2 SYDVKM. The ends were cut back, 8 bases at V and 2 bases at J, with 15 bases in the middle. The CDR3 length is 14 residues. The receptor's source is a man between 25 and 39 years old who received the YFV17D yellow fever vaccine. The chain recombines TRBV28 with TRBJ2-5, with D possibly being TRBD1 or TRBD2 (6 bases each). The material was PBMCs, obtained 5 days after the yellow fever booster vaccination. The chain's CDR3 is CASLLRGVQETQYF. The CDR3 coding sequence is TGTGCCAGCCTTTTAAGGGGGGTTCAAGAGACCCAGTACTTC.